This TCR beta chain was identified in a study of blood T cell repertoires in COVID-19. Overall study: Whether acute or convalescent, the COVID-19 samples came from the United States, Italy and Spain. From T cells, B-cell-depleted T cells, or PBMCs came the material, which was cDNA or gDNA.

Authors' processing steps: Cell counts per sample came from amplifying reference gene primers. Generated by immunoSEQ multiplex PCR, the TCRdb table keeps only in-frame clones and is missing some. V and J calls and clone size come straight from that table; D and trimming were deduced from the DNA. The repertoire consists of 130,000 or so clones, with 60% to 80% occurring once and the leading ten covering over 6.5%. Germline trimming cut 0 bases from V and 2 bases from J; bases unmatched to any gene: 6. CDR1 and CDR2 (germline): MNHEY, SVGAGI. The CDR3 has 16 amino acids. V and J are TRBV6-5 and TRBJ1-2, with TRBD1 identical over 7 bases. The sequenced sample was peripheral blood. This sequence originates from a human donor in a cohort sampled during active COVID-19. The CDR3 coding sequence is TGTGCCAGCAGTTACTCGACCGGGACAGCAAACTATGGCTACACCTTC. It specifies CASSYSTGTANYGYTF.